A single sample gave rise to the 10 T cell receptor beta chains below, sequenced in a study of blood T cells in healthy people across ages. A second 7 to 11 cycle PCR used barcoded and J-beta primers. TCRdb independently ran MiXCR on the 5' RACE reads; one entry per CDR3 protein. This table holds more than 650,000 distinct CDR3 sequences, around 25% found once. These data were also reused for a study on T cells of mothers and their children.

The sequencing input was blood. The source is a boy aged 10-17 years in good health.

The CDR3 spells CASSQYTRDNEQFF. CDR3 coding DNA: TGTGCCAGCAGCCAGTACACGAGGGACAATGAGCAGTTCTTC. V is TRBV3-1 and J is TRBJ2-1; D is perhaps TRBD2 (5 bases). This CDR3 spans 14 amino acids. The germline V gene has CDR1 LGHDT and CDR2 YNNKEL (reference sequence). V was trimmed by 3 bases and J by 5 bases, leaving 11 bases between them.

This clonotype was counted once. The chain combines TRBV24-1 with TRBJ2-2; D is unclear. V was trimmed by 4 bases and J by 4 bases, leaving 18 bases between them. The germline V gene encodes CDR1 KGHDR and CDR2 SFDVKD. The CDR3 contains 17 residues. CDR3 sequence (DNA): TGTGCCACCAGTGACTTGGGGATGACGGCTAGCACCGGGGAGCTGTTTTTT. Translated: CATSDLGMTASTGELFF.

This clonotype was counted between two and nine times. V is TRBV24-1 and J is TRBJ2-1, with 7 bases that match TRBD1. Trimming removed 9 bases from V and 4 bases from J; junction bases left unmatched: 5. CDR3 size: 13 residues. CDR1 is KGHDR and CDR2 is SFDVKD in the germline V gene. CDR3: CATSGQLYNEQFF. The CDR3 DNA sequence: TGTGCCACCTCGGGACAGCTATACAATGAGCAGTTCTTC.

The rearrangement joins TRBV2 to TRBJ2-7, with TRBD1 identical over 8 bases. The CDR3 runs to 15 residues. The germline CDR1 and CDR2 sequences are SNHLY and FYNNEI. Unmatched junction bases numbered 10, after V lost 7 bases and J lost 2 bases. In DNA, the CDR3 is TGTGCCAGCAAGTTCCAGGGGGCGCGAGCCTACGAGCAGTACTTC. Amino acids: CASKFQGARAYEQYF.

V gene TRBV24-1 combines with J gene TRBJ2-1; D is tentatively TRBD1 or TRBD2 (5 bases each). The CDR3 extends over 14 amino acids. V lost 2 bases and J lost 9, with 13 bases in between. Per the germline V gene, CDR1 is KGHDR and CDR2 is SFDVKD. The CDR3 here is CATSDSQGRGEQFF. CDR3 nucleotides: TGTGCCACCAGTGATTCCCAGGGACGTGGTGAGCAGTTCTTC.

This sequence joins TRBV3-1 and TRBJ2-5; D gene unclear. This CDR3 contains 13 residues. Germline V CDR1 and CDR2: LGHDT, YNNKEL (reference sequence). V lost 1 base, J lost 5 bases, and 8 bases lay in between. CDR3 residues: CASSQGSRETQYF. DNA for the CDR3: TGTGCCAGCAGCCAAGGATCACGGGAGACCCAGTACTTC.

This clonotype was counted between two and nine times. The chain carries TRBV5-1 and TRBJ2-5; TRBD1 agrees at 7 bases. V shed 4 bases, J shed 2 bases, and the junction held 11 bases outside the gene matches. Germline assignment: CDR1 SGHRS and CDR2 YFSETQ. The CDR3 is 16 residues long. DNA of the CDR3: TGCGCCAGCAGCCCGGGACAGCCGACGCAGCAAGAGACCCAGTACTTC. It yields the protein CASSPGQPTQQETQYF. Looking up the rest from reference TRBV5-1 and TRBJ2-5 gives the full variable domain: KAGVTQTPRYLIKTRGQQVTLSCSPISGHRSVSWYQQTPGQGLQFLFEYFSETQRNKGNFPGRFSGRQFSNSRSEMNVSTLELGDSALYLCASSPGQPTQQETQYFGPGTRLLVL.

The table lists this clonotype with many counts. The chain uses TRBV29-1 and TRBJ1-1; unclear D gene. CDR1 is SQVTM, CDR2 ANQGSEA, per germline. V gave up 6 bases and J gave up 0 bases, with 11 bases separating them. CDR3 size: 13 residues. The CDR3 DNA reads TGCAGCGTGGCTGGACGGTTGAACACTGAAGCTTTCTTT. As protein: CSVAGRLNTEAFF. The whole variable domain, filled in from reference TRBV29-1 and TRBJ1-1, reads SAVISQKPSRDICQRGTSLTIQCQVDSQVTMMFWYRQQPGQSLTLIATANQGSEATYESGFVIDKFPISRPNLTFSTLTVSNMSPEDSSIYLCSVAGRLNTEAFFGQGTRLTVV.

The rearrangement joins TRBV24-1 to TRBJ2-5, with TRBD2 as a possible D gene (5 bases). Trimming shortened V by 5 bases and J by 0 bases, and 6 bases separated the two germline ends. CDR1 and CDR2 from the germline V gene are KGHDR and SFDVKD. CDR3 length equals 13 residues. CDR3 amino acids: CATSAGNQETQYF. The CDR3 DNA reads TGTGCCACCAGTGCCGGGAACCAAGAGACCCAGTACTTC.

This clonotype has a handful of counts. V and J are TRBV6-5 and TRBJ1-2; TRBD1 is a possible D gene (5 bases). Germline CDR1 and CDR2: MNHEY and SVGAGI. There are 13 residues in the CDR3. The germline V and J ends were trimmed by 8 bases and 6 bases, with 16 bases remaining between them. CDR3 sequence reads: CASLREGGDGYTF. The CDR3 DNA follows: TGTGCCAGCCTCCGGGAAGGAGGGGATGGCTACACCTTC.